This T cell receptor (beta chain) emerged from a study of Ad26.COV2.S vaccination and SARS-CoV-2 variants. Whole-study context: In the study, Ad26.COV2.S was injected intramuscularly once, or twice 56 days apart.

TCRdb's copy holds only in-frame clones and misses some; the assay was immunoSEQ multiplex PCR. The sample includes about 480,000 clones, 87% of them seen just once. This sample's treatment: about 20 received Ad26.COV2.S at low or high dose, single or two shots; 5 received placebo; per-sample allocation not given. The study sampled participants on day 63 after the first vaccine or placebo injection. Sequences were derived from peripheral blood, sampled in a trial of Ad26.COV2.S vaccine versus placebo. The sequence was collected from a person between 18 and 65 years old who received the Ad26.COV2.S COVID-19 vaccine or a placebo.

The CDR3: CSVVTGGYEQYF. CDR3 bases: TGCAGCGTGGTCACAGGGGGCTACGAGCAGTACTTC. The chain employs TRBV29-1 and TRBJ2-7, with 8 bases matching TRBD1. Germline CDR1 reads SQVTM; CDR2 reads ANQGSEA. CDR3 length: 12 amino acids. Unmatched junction bases numbered 4, after V lost 6 bases and J lost 3 bases.